This T cell receptor beta chain was sequenced during a study of beta chain features in type 1 diabetes. Study summary: No age, gender or cell yield differences were seen between patients and healthy donors. Study results and caveats: VDJ junctions from patients with type 1 diabetes contained fewer insertions and more deletions. Whether TCRB rearrangement is influenced by HLA type went unresolved here.

Looked up from germline, CDR1 is LGHNA and CDR2 is YSLEER. V was clipped by 1 base and J by 5 bases; unmatched bases: 7. The CDR3 has 16 residues. A CD45RO/CCR7/CD25/CD127/CD95/CD27 panel sorted naive, central memory, regulatory and stem cell-like memory CD4+ cells. All of the isolated RNA was reverse transcribed, so expressed TCRB transcripts were sequenced. Sequencing used immunoSEQ multiplex PCR; TCRdb keeps in-frame clones, though not all of them. The data hold 680,000 or so clones, with about 16% observed a single time. A remark on this clone: Antigen specificity is unknown.

The genes are TRBV4-3 and TRBJ2-1, with TRBD2 matching over 8 bases. The sample comprised naive CD4+ T cells from blood. The receptor's source is a man between 18 and 29 years old in good health. The CDR3: CASSQVTTSANNEQFF. The DNA for the CDR3 is TGCGCCAGCAGCCAAGTTACGACTAGCGCGAACAATGAGCAGTTCTTC.